These 21 T cell receptor beta chains share one sample of origin, sequenced in a study of beta chain features in type 1 diabetes. The whole isolated RNA underwent reverse transcription, so sequencing captured expressed TCRB transcripts. Sequencing was performed with immunoSEQ multiplex PCR; in TCRdb, only in-frame clones are kept and a portion is missing. This table has more than 150,000 clones, roughly an eighth appearing once. Input material: central memory CD4+ T cells from blood. The source is a young woman in good health.

This clone came up a few times. This rearrangement joins TRBV6-1 to TRBJ2-1; possibly TRBD2 for D (6 bases). This CDR3 spans 14 amino acids. V dropped 6 bases and J dropped 3 bases, with 12 bases sitting between them. Germline V gene data show CDR1 as MNHNS and CDR2 as SASEGT. The CDR3 DNA is TGTGCCAGCAGAAGGGACGGGAGCTACAATGAGCAGTTCTTC. Translating gives CASRRDGSYNEQFF.

This clone was detected a few times. The chain employs TRBV4-3 and TRBJ2-3, with TRBD2 identical over 7 bases. This CDR3 is built from 12 residues. The V and J ends lost 1 base and 10 bases, in that order; junction bases with no gene match: 2. Germline V gives CDR1 LGHNA, CDR2 YSLEER. In DNA form, the CDR3 reads TGCGCCAGCAGCCAAGGGGGGGGTTCGCAGTATTTT. It specifies CASSQGGGSQYF.

This clone appeared a few times. As DNA, the CDR3 is TGCGCCAGCAGCCAGCCCACTAGCGGGAGGGCCTATGAGCAGTTCTTC. Encoded protein: CASSQPTSGRAYEQFF. The rearrangement links TRBV4-1 to TRBJ2-1, with 13 bases matching TRBD2. Unmatched junction bases numbered 7, after V lost 3 bases and J lost 8 bases. The CDR3 covers 16 residues. The germline CDR1 and CDR2 sequences are MGHRA and YSYEKL.

This clone has just a few counts. The V and J genes are TRBV4-1 and TRBJ2-5, with 9 bases aligning to TRBD1. The CDR3 has 16 residues. V shed 3 bases, J shed 3 bases, and the junction held 8 bases outside the gene matches. Per germline, CDR1 MGHRA and CDR2 YSYEKL. The CDR3 loop is CASSHFGQGREETQYF. In DNA, the CDR3 is TGCGCCAGCAGCCACTTTGGACAGGGGCGTGAAGAGACCCAGTACTTC.

The chain combines TRBV5-4 with TRBJ1-4, with 11 bases fitting TRBD1. J lost 6 bases, V lost 4 bases, and 5 bases had no gene match. This CDR3 region has 15 residues. The germline gives CDR1 SGHNT, CDR2 YYREEE (reference sequence). CDR3 DNA sequence: TGTGCCAGCAGCGCCGGGACAGGGGGGCATGAAAAACTGTTTTTT. Encoded protein: CASSAGTGGHEKLFF.

This clone was picked up a small number of times. This chain connects TRBV5-1 to TRBJ2-3; 7 positions agree with TRBD1. After removal of 4 bases from V and 2 bases from J, the junction contained 4 bases not matched to a gene. Per germline, CDR1 SGHRS and CDR2 YFSETQ. The CDR3 runs to 14 residues. The CDR3, as DNA: TGCGCCAGCAGCGAGGGACAGAACACAGATACGCAGTATTTT. Its translation is CASSEGQNTDTQYF.

This clone appeared many times. The V call is TRBV29-1, the J call TRBJ2-3; a weak D match, TRBD1 (6 bases). The CDR3 spans 13 residues. V was clipped by 8 bases and J by 10 bases, with 22 bases between them. The germline V gene encodes CDR1 SQVTM and CDR2 ANQGSEA. The CDR3 sequence is CSPTTLGQGAQYF. CDR3 DNA sequence: TGCAGCCCGACCACCCTGGGACAAGGGGCGCAGTATTTT.

Only a few counts were recorded for this clone. The genes are TRBV5-1 and TRBJ2-1; 11 bases align to TRBD2. This CDR3 has 14 amino acids. J gave up 8 bases and V 2 bases, and 3 bases lay outside the gene matches. CDR1 and CDR2 (germline): SGHRS, YFSETQ. The CDR3 is CASSFGTSGYEQFF. Written as DNA, the CDR3 is TGCGCCAGCAGCTTCGGGACTAGCGGCTATGAGCAGTTCTTC.

The chain employs TRBV7-2 and TRBJ2-5, with D unclear. V lost 6 bases to trimming and J lost 0 bases, with 8 bases between them. CDR1 is SGHTA, CDR2 FQGNSA, per germline. The CDR3 loop spans 13 amino acids. CDR3 region: CASSLGNQETQYF. DNA for the CDR3: TGTGCCAGCAGTCTAGGTAACCAAGAGACCCAGTACTTC.

The J gene is TRBJ2-7, the V gene TRBV28; 11 nucleotides line up with TRBD1. J was trimmed by 2 bases and V by 8 bases; bases with no gene match: 2. Looked up from germline, CDR1 is MDHEN and CDR2 is SYDVKM. The CDR3 consists of 13 residues. Here the CDR3 reads CASGTGGAYEQYF. CDR3 sequence (DNA): TGTGCCAGCGGGACAGGGGGGGCCTACGAGCAGTACTTC.

The V call is TRBV30, the J call TRBJ2-3; D may be TRBD2 (6 bases). V was cut by 8 bases and J by 1 base, with 16 bases left in between. The CDR3 length is 14 residues. Germline CDR1 and CDR2: GTSNPN and SVGIG (reference sequence). As DNA, the CDR3 is TGTGCCCTCCGCCCGGGGGTAGGCACAGATACGCAGTATTTT. Its translation is CALRPGVGTDTQYF.

This clone has just a few counts. The chain employs TRBV28 and TRBJ2-7; possibly TRBD2 for D (6 bases). This CDR3 spans 14 amino acids. Germline lookup yields CDR1 MDHEN and CDR2 SYDVKM. V was clipped by 6 bases and J by 3 bases, with 15 bases between them. The CDR3 DNA sequence: TGTGCCAGCAGCACCTACGACGGGAGCTACGAGCAGTACTTC. Translated: CASSTYDGSYEQYF. The whole variable domain, filled in from reference TRBV28 and TRBJ2-7, reads DVKVTQSSRYLVKRTGEKVFLECVQDMDHENMFWYRQDPGLGLRLIYFSYDVKMKEKGDIPEGYSVSREKKERFSLILESASTNQTSMYLCASSTYDGSYEQYFGPGTRLTVT.

V gene TRBV6-1 combines with J gene TRBJ2-7, with 12 nucleotides matching TRBD2. This CDR3 is built from 16 residues. V lost 4 bases to trimming and J lost 6 bases; unmatched junction nucleotides: 10. From germline, CDR1 is MNHNS and CDR2 SASEGT. CDR3 amino acids: CASSATLAGGKREQYF. For the CDR3, the DNA is TGTGCCAGCAGTGCCACTCTAGCGGGAGGGAAACGCGAGCAGTACTTC.

Only a few counts were recorded for this clone. This chain joins TRBV7-9 and TRBJ2-7, with 10 nucleotides matching TRBD2. Unmatched junction bases numbered 5, after V lost 5 bases and J lost 1 base. The CDR3 is 15 residues long. Looked up from germline, CDR1 is SEHNR and CDR2 is FQNEAQ (reference sequence). The DNA for the CDR3 is TGTGCCAGCAGCCACGGGACTAGCGAATCCTACGAGCAGTACTTC. Its protein product is CASSHGTSESYEQYF.

The CDR3 DNA sequence: TGTGCCAGCAGCTTAGATGGGAGGGTTGAGCAGTTCTTC. Its protein product is CASSLDGRVEQFF. The chain carries TRBV7-2 and TRBJ2-1; 7 bases agree with TRBD2. The CDR3 is 13 amino acids. From germline, CDR1 is SGHTA and CDR2 FQGNSA. V dropped 1 base and J dropped 9; count of bases not matched to a gene: 3.

The V gene is TRBV25-1, the J gene TRBJ1-1; 10 nucleotides agree with TRBD1. Trimming at V came to 6 bases and at J to 1 base, leaving 2 bases not matched to a gene. The CDR3 is made up of 14 amino acids. Germline V gene data show CDR1 as MGHDK and CDR2 as SYGVNS. This CDR3 reads CASSRQGANTEAFF. In DNA form, the CDR3 reads TGTGCCAGCAGCAGACAGGGGGCGAACACTGAAGCTTTCTTT.

This clone was found a few times. The chain employs TRBV18 and TRBJ2-7; 7 bases fit TRBD2. This CDR3 is built from 15 residues. Per germline, CDR1 KGHSH and CDR2 LQKENI. Losses at the gene ends were 3 bases for V and 0 bases for J; bases not matched to a gene: 5. The CDR3 protein is CASSPGGGSSYEQYF. The CDR3 bases are TGTGCCAGCTCACCCGGCGGGGGAAGCTCCTACGAGCAGTACTTC.

In this sample, this clone turned up a few times. The J gene is TRBJ1-2, the V gene TRBV6-1; the D gene is possibly TRBD1 (5 bases). This CDR3 has 16 residues. V was pared by 4 bases and J by 1 base, with 16 bases between. Germline CDR1 reads MNHNS; CDR2 reads SASEGT. The CDR3 coding sequence is TGTGCCAGCAGTGCCCCAGGGAAAAGAGTTAACTATGGCTACACCTTC. This encodes CASSAPGKRVNYGYTF.

The chain is built from TRBV28 and TRBJ2-3, with 7 bases aligning to TRBD1. From germline, CDR1 is MDHEN and CDR2 SYDVKM. This CDR3 has 15 amino acids. V dropped 3 bases and J dropped 1; count of bases not matched to a gene: 4. The CDR3 DNA reads TGTGCCAGCAGTTTGAGAACAGGGGGCACAGATACGCAGTATTTT. It specifies CASSLRTGGTDTQYF.

The chain employs TRBV6-5 and TRBJ2-7, with D tentatively TRBD2 (6 bases). In germline, CDR1 is MNHEY, CDR2 SVGAGI. Trimming took 6 bases from V and 2 from J, leaving 11 bases between them. CDR3 length: 13 amino acids. The CDR3 here is CASSRAGTYEQYF. In nucleotides, the CDR3 is TGTGCCAGCAGCCGGGCGGGAACCTACGAGCAGTACTTC.

This clone was observed a few times. The V call is TRBV2, the J call TRBJ2-2, with 10 bases fitting TRBD2. The CDR3 has 17 residues. Germline loops: CDR1 SNHLY, CDR2 FYNNEI. V was clipped by 2 bases and J by 3 bases; unmatched bases: 6. The CDR3 protein is CASSERLAGAYTGELFF. The CDR3 nucleotides are TGTGCCAGCAGTGAAAGGCTAGCGGGAGCCTACACCGGGGAGCTGTTTTTT.